The clone carrying this T cell receptor (beta chain) was seen at least ten times. MiXCR, applied by TCRdb to the 5' RACE reads, yields one record per CDR3 protein. The sample contains about 130,000 distinct CDR3 sequences, 5.5% to 7.5% of which appear only once. These data originate in a study of CD8 T cells in ankylosing spondylitis. The CDR3 runs 14 residues. The germline V and J ends were trimmed by 2 bases and 9 bases, with 14 bases remaining between them. Germline CDR1 and CDR2: MNHEY and SVGAGI. The receptor comes from a female donor with ankylosing spondylitis or in good health (not recorded which). The chain is built from TRBV6-5 and TRBJ2-1; D might be TRBD2 (5 bases). The sequencing input was blood, either unsorted or a sorted T cell fraction (not recorded which). CDR3 amino acids: CASSYPRGSTEQFF. CDR3 sequence (DNA): TGTGCCAGCAGTTACCCCCGGGGAAGCACTGAGCAGTTCTTC.